The 3 T cell receptor beta chains below were found in one sample sequenced in a study of T cells in Graves' hyperthyroidism and ophthalmopathy. Amplified TCR beta CDR3 regions derived from RNA transcripts. A first-round RT-PCR of the TCR CDR3 used the HTBI primer set. TCRdb reprocessed the multiplex PCR reads with MiXCR, giving one entry per CDR3 protein. This sample has 640,000 or so distinct CDR3 sequences, with 13% to 15% found just once. The sample consisted of blood. These receptors were taken from a woman younger than 30 with Graves' ophthalmopathy.

This clonotype appeared many times. The rearrangement joins TRBV27 to TRBJ1-5; 9 bases map to TRBD1. V lost 5 bases, J lost 2 bases, and 4 bases stayed unmatched. The CDR3 extends over 15 amino acids. Germline values: CDR1 MNHEY, CDR2 SMNVEV (reference sequence). CDR3 sequence (DNA): TGTGCCAGCAGTGTGGACAGGGGACGCAATCAGCCCCAGCATTTT. It yields the protein CASSVDRGRNQPQHF.

At least ten counts were recorded for this clonotype. CDR3 protein: CASSWSGRADTGELFF. As DNA, the CDR3 is TGTGCCAGCAGCTGGAGCGGGAGGGCCGACACCGGGGAGCTGTTTTTT. The chain combines TRBV6-1 with TRBJ2-2; 10 positions agree with TRBD2. The CDR3 has 16 residues. The V gene's germline CDR1 is MNHNS and CDR2 SASEGT. V lost 6 bases, J lost 3 bases, and 7 bases stayed unmatched.

Written as DNA, the CDR3 is TGTGCCGGCTACAGGGTTAGCAATCAGCCCCAGCATTTT. It yields the protein CAGYRVSNQPQHF. The chain employs TRBV3-2 and TRBJ1-5; the D call of TRBD1 is as the table states it, not checked on the DNA. TRBV3-2 is designated a pseudogene. The CDR3 is 13 residues long.